Shown below are 10 T cell receptor beta chains from a single sample sequenced in a study of shared clonotypes between healthy human individuals. Measured with immunoSEQ multiplex PCR; TCRdb has only the in-frame clones, and not every one. In the table there are under 2.5 million clones, roughly 90% of which are singletons. Sequenced input: naive CD4+ T cells from PBMCs. Described subset: CD45RA+ positively selected. These receptors originate from a man aged 18-30 years in good health. Some clones in this sample may be carry-over from other donors' samples.

This clone was observed a single time. The V call is TRBV25-1, the J call TRBJ2-7; D call uncertain. Trimming stripped 2 bases from V and 6 bases from J, with 5 bases between. The CDR3 totals 11 residues. Per germline, CDR1 MGHDK and CDR2 SYGVNS. CDR3 DNA sequence: TGTGCCAGCAGTGAAATTGCCGAGCAGTACTTC. This encodes CASSEIAEQYF.

The chain combines TRBV28 with TRBJ2-5; D possibly corresponds to TRBD1 (6 bases). Germline V CDR1 and CDR2: MDHEN, SYDVKM. V shed 6 bases and J shed 4 bases, with 21 bases lying between them. This CDR3 comprises 16 residues. The CDR3 sequence: CASRLGPGQRPETQYF. In nucleotides, the CDR3 is TGTGCCAGCAGACTCGGACCGGGACAAAGACCAGAGACCCAGTACTTC.

The chain is built from TRBV10-3 and TRBJ2-7; TRBD2 might be the D (6 bases). CDR3 length: 12 amino acids. Germline-derived CDR1 and CDR2 are ENHRY and SYGVKD. V lost 4 bases, J lost 3 bases, and 7 bases lay in between. In DNA form, the CDR3 reads TGTGCCATCAGTGTGGGGGGCTACGAGCAGTACTTC. Its translation is CAISVGGYEQYF.

The V and J genes are TRBV5-1 and TRBJ1-1; TRBD1 might be the D (6 bases). The length of the CDR3 is 14 residues. The germline V gene encodes CDR1 SGHRS and CDR2 YFSETQ. The V gene lost 2 bases and the J gene lost 3 bases, with 11 bases spanning the gap. The CDR3 sequence: CASSFEGGYTEAFF. For the CDR3, the DNA is TGCGCCAGCAGCTTCGAGGGGGGGTACACTGAAGCTTTCTTT.

This chain connects TRBV5-1 to TRBJ2-1; 7 nucleotides line up with TRBD2. J gave up 4 bases and V 6 bases, and 7 bases lay outside the gene matches. Germline CDR1 and CDR2: SGHRS and YFSETQ. This CDR3 spans 14 amino acids. CDR3 in DNA: TGCGCCAGCAAAGCACTAGCGCAGTACAATGAGCAGTTCTTC. Translation gives CASKALAQYNEQFF.

This clone was picked up one time. This sample includes further DNA sequences coding for the same CDR3. The V gene is TRBV5-1, the J gene TRBJ2-2, with D possibly TRBD2 on 7 matching bases. The CDR3 has 15 amino acids. V lost 2 bases, J lost 0 bases, and 8 bases lay in between. Per germline, CDR1 SGHRS and CDR2 YFSETQ. The CDR3 protein is CASSLGGANTGELFF. The CDR3 nucleotides read TGCGCCAGCAGCTTAGGGGGGGCGAACACCGGGGAGCTGTTTTTT.

This clone was recorded once. The chain couples TRBV9 to TRBJ2-1; 7 bases map to TRBD2. The CDR3 runs to 14 residues. Germline V gene sequence: CDR1 SGDLS, CDR2 YYNGEE. V shed 4 bases, J shed 6 bases, and the junction held 7 bases outside the gene matches. In DNA form, the CDR3 reads TGTGCCAGCAGCCGGTATTCGGGAGGCAATGAGCAGTTCTTC. Protein sequence: CASSRYSGGNEQFF.

The chain carries TRBV6-5 and TRBJ1-1; TRBD1 matches 9 bases. This CDR3 is built from 14 residues. CDR1 and CDR2 (germline): MNHEY, SVGAGI. V trimming: 5 bases; J trimming: 3 bases; junction bases outside the gene matches: 4. CDR3 bases: TGTGCCAGCAGTCGGGACAGGGCGTACACTGAAGCTTTCTTT. Translated: CASSRDRAYTEAFF.

Points on this clone: Other DNA variants within this sample encode the same CDR3. The chain has TRBV29-1 and TRBJ1-1; D unclear. V was shortened by 1 base and J by 4 bases, with 10 bases between the two germline ends. The CDR3 spans 13 residues. The germline V gene encodes CDR1 SQVTM and CDR2 ANQGSEA. The CDR3 loop is CSVEGRFFTEAFF. Written as DNA, the CDR3 is TGCAGCGTTGAAGGCAGGTTTTTCACTGAAGCTTTCTTT. Filled out from reference TRBV29-1 and TRBJ1-1, the complete variable domain reads SAVISQKPSRDICQRGTSLTIQCQVDSQVTMMFWYRQQPGQSLTLIATANQGSEATYESGFVIDKFPISRPNLTFSTLTVSNMSPEDSSIYLCSVEGRFFTEAFFGQGTRLTVV.

The chain links TRBV11-2 to TRBJ2-7, with a possible D match to TRBD2 (6 bases). The germline CDR1 and CDR2 sequences are SGHAT and FQNNGV. The CDR3 contains 14 residues. V gave up 1 base and J gave up 4 bases, with 11 bases separating them. The CDR3 coding sequence is TGTGCCAGCAGCTTAGCGGTCGGGGGATACGAGCAGTACTTC. Its protein product is CASSLAVGGYEQYF.